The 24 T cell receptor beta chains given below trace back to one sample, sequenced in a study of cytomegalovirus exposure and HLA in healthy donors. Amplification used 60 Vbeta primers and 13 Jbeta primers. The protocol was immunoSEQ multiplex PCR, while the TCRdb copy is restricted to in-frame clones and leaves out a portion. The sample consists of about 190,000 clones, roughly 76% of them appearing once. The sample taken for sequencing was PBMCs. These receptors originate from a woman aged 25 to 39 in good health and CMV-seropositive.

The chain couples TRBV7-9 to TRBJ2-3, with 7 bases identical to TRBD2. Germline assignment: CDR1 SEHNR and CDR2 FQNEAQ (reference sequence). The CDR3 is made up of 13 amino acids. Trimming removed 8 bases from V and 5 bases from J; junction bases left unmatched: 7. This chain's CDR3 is CASYERGGDTQYF. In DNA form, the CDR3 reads TGTGCCAGCTATGAGCGGGGTGGAGATACGCAGTATTTT.

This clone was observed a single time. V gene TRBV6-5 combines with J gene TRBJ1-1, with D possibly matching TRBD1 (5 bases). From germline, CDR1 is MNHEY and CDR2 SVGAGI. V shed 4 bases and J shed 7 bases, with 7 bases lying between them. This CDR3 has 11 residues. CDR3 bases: TGTGCCAGCAGTTTCGGGGGTGAAGCTTTCTTT. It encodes CASSFGGEAFF.

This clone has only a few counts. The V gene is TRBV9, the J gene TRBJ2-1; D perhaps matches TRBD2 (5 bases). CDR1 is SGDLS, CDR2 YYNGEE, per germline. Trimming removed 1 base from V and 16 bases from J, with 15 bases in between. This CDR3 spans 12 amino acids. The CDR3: CASSVCLRAVFF. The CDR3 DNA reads TGTGCCAGCAGCGTATGTTTGAGGGCGGTCTTCTTC. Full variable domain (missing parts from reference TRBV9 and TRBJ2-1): DSGVTQTPKHLITATGQRVTLRCSPRSGDLSVYWYQQSLDQGLQFLIQYYNGEERAKGNILERFSAQQFPDLHSELNLSSLELGDSALYFCASSVCLRAVFFGPGTRLTVL.

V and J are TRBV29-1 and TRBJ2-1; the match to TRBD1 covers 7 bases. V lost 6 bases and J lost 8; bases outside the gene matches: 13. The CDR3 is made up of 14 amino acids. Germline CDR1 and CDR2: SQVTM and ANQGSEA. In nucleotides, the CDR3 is TGCAGCGTCCCAGACAGGGCAAAAAAGGATGAGCAGTTCTTC. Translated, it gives CSVPDRAKKDEQFF.

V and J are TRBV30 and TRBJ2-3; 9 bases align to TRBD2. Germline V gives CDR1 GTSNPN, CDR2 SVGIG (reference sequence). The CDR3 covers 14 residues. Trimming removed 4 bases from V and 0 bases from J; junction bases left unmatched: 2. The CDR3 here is CAWTSGASTDTQYF. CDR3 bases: TGTGCCTGGACTAGCGGGGCTAGCACAGATACGCAGTATTTT.

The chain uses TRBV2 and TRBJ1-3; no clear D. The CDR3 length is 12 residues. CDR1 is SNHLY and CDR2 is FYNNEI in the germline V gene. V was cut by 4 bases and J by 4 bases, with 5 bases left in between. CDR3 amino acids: CASSVIGNTIYF. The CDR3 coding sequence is TGTGCCAGCAGTGTTATCGGAAACACCATATATTTT.

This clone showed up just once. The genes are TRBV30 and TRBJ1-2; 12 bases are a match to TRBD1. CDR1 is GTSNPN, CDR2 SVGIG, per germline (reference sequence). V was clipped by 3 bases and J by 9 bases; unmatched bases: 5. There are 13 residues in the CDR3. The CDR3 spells CAWSPGTGGSYTF. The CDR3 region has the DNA TGTGCCTGGAGCCCCGGGACAGGGGGCAGCTACACCTTC.

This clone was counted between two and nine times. The CDR3 region has the DNA TGTGCCACCAGCGGACGGGACAGGGGTGTCTACGAGCAGTACTTC. This translates into CATSGRDRGVYEQYF. V and J are TRBV15 and TRBJ2-7, with 10 positions matching TRBD1. The CDR3 is 15 residues long. The V gene's germline CDR1 is LNHNV and CDR2 YYDKDF (reference sequence). The junction had 7 bases not matched to a gene; V was cut back by 5 bases and J by 3 bases.

The CDR3: CASAIAGATGELFF. The CDR3 nucleotides are TGCGCCAGCGCCATAGCGGGAGCAACCGGGGAGCTGTTTTTT. The chain combines TRBV5-1 with TRBJ2-2, with 9 bases matching TRBD2. The CDR3 sequence is 14 residues long. The ends lost 7 bases at V and 5 bases at J; junction bases unmatched: 6. Germline lookup yields CDR1 SGHRS and CDR2 YFSETQ.

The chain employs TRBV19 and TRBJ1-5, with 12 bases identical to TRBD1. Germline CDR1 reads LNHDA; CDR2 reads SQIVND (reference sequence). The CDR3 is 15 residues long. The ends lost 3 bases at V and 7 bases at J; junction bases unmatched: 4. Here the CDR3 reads CASSMGTGGAQPQHF. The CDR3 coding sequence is TGTGCCAGTAGTATGGGGACAGGGGGCGCGCAGCCCCAGCATTTT. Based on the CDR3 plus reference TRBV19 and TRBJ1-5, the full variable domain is DGGITQSPKYLFRKEGQNVTLSCEQNLNHDAMYWYRQDPGQGLRLIYYSQIVNDFQKGDIAEGYSVSREKKESFPLTVTSAQKNPTAFYLCASSMGTGGAQPQHFGDGTRLSIL.

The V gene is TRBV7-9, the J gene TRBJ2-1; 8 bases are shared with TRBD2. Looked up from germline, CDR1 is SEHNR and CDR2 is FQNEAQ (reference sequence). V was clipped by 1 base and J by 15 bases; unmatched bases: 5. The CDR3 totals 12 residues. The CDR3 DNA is TGTGCCAGCAGCTTAGGTAGCGGGATTCGGTTCTTC. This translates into CASSLGSGIRFF.

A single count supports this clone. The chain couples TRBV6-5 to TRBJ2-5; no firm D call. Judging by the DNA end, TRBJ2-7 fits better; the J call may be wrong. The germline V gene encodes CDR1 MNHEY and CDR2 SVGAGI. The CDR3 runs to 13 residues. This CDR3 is CASSPDPGYEQYF. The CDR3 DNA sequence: TGTGCCAGCAGTCCCGACCCCGGGTACGAGCAGTACTTC.

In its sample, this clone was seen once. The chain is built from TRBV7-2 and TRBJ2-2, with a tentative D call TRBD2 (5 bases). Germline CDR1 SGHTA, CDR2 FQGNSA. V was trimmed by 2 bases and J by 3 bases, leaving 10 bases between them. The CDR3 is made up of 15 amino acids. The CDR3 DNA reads TGTGCCAGCAGCTTAAGAGGGAGAGACACCGGGGAGCTGTTTTTT. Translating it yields CASSLRGRDTGELFF.

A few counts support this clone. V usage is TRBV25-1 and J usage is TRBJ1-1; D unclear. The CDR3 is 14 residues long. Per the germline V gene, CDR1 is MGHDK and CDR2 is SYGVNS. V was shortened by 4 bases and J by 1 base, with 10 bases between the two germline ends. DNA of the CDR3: TGTGCCAGCAGTGGAAATTTGAGGAACACTGAAGCTTTCTTT. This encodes CASSGNLRNTEAFF.

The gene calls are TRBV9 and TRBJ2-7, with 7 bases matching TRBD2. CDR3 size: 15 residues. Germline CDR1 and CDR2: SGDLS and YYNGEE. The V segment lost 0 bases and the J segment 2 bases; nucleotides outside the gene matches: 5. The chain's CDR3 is CASSVGGRAPYEQYF. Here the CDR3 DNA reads TGTGCCAGCAGCGTAGGAGGGAGGGCCCCCTACGAGCAGTACTTC.

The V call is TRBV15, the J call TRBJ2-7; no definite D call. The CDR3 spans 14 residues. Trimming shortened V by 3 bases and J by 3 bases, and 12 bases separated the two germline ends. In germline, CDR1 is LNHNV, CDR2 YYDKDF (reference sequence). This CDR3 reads CATSSRNTGYEQYF. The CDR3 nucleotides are TGTGCCACCAGCAGTCGAAATACCGGCTACGAGCAGTACTTC.

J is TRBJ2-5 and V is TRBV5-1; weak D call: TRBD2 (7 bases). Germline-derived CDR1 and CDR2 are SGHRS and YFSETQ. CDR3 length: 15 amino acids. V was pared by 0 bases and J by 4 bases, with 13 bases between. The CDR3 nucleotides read TGCGCCAGCAGCTTGGAAAGGGGGGGCGGAGAGACCCAGTACTTC. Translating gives CASSLERGGGETQYF.

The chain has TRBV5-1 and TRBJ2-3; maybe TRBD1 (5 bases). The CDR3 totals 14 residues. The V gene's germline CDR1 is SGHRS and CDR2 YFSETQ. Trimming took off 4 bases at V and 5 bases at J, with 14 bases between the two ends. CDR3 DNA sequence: TGCGCCAGCAGCGTACGACAGATCGAAGATACGCAGTATTTT. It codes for CASSVRQIEDTQYF.

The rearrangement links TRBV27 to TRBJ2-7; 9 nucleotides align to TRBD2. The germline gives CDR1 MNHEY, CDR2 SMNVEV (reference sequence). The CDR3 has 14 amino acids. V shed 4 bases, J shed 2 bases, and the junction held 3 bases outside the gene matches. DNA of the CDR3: TGTGCCAGCAGTTCCCGACTAGCGGCCTACGAGCAGTACTTC. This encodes CASSSRLAAYEQYF.

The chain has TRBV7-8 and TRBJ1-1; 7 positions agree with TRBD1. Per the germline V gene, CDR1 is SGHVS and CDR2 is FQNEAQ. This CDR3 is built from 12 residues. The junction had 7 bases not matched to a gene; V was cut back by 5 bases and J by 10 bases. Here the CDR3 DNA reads TGTGCCAGCAGCGCCCGGACAGGCCGAGCTTTCTTT. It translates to CASSARTGRAFF.

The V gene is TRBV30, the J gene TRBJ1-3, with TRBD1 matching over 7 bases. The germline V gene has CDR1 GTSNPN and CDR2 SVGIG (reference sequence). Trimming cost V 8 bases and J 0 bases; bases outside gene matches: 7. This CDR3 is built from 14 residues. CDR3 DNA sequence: TGTGCCGTCCAACAGGGGAACTCTGGAAACACCATATATTTT. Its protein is CAVQQGNSGNTIYF.

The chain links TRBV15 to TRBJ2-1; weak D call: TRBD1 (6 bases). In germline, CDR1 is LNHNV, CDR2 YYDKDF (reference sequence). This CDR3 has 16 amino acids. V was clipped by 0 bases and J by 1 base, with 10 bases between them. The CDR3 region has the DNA TGTGCCACCAGCAGAGATAACAGGGTTTCCTACAATGAGCAGTTCTTC. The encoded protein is CATSRDNRVSYNEQFF.

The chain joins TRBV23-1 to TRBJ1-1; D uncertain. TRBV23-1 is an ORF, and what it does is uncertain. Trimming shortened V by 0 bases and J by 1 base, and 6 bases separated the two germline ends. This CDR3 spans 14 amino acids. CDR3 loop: CASSQSEENTEAFF. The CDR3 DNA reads TGCGCCAGCAGTCAATCGGAGGAGAACACTGAAGCTTTCTTT.

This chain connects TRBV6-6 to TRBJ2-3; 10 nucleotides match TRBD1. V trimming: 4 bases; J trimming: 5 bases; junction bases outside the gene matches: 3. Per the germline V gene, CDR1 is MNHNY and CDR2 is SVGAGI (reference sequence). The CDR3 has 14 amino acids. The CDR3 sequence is CASSFGTGEDTQYF. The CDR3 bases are TGTGCCAGCAGTTTTGGGACAGGGGAAGATACGCAGTATTTT.